A single sample is the source of the 15 T cell receptor beta chains below, sequenced in a study of technical replicates of blood from several donors. Method: immunoSEQ multiplex PCR; TCRdb's copy keeps in-frame clones and lacks some. The table records 75,000 to 100,000 clones, roughly 94% of them present only once. The specimen sequenced was T cells isolated from PBMCs. These receptors were collected from a human donor in good health.

The gene calls are TRBV7-2 and TRBJ2-1; TRBD2 matches 7 bases. Per germline, CDR1 SGHTA and CDR2 FQGNSA. This CDR3 spans 15 amino acids. V shed 4 bases, J shed 2 bases, and the junction held 5 bases outside the gene matches. DNA for the CDR3: TGTGCCAGCAGCTCGAAAGGGACTACCTACAATGAGCAGTTCTTC. Encoded protein: CASSSKGTTYNEQFF.

This chain links TRBV11-2 with TRBJ1-1; 7 nucleotides agree with TRBD1. The CDR3 runs 17 residues. The V gene end was trimmed by 2 bases and the J gene end by 0 bases; junction bases not matched to a gene: 9. Germline CDR1 reads SGHAT; CDR2 reads FQNNGV. The DNA of the CDR3 is TGTGCCAGCAGCTTAACAGGACAGGAGGGGATGAACACTGAAGCTTTCTTT. Its translation: CASSLTGQEGMNTEAFF.

The V gene is TRBV2, the J gene TRBJ1-5, with 9 bases aligning to TRBD1. The CDR3 is made up of 14 amino acids. CDR1 and CDR2 from the germline V gene are SNHLY and FYNNEI. The junction had 4 bases not matched to a gene; V was cut back by 6 bases and J by 4 bases. The CDR3 reads CASSAGQGNQPQHF. DNA for the CDR3: TGTGCCAGCAGCGCGGGACAGGGTAATCAGCCCCAGCATTTT.

This clone appeared a single time. The chain couples TRBV7-9 to TRBJ2-2, with a weak D call TRBD1 (6 bases). This CDR3 comprises 15 residues. Trimming took off 1 base at V and 10 bases at J, with 16 bases between the two ends. The germline V gene has CDR1 SEHNR and CDR2 FQNEAQ (reference sequence). The CDR3 DNA reads as TGTGCCAGCAGCTTAGTGGACAGACCTCCGCTGGAGCTGTTTTTT. The encoded protein is CASSLVDRPPLELFF.

The V call is TRBV9, the J call TRBJ1-2; D is unclear. V gave up 0 bases and J gave up 2 bases, with 8 bases separating them. CDR3 length: 14 amino acids. CDR1 is SGDLS and CDR2 is YYNGEE in the germline V gene. The CDR3 loop reads CASSVAGPNYGYTF. CDR3 nucleotides: TGTGCCAGCAGCGTAGCGGGTCCCAACTATGGCTACACCTTC.

V usage is TRBV5-1 and J usage is TRBJ2-7, with 10 bases identical to TRBD1. Germline loops: CDR1 SGHRS, CDR2 YFSETQ. The junction had 5 bases not matched to a gene; V was cut back by 1 base and J by 1 base. The CDR3 is 16 residues long. The CDR3 is CASSLTGTGASYEQYF. CDR3 in DNA: TGCGCCAGCAGCTTGACCGGGACAGGGGCATCCTACGAGCAGTACTTC.

J is TRBJ2-3 and V is TRBV29-1; D possibly corresponds to TRBD1 (6 bases). The CDR3 spans 13 residues. Germline assignment: CDR1 SQVTM and CDR2 ANQGSEA. Trimming shortened V by 7 bases and J by 9 bases, and 20 bases separated the two germline ends. The chain's CDR3 is CSARTVNSVTQYF. In DNA, the CDR3 is TGCAGCGCCAGGACAGTCAACTCGGTCACGCAGTATTTT.

This chain's CDR3 is CAISVGELKYRQPQHF. The CDR3 coding sequence is TGTGCCATCAGTGTCGGGGAGCTGAAGTATCGTCAGCCCCAGCATTTT. J is TRBJ1-5 and V is TRBV10-3; D not resolved. The CDR3 covers 16 residues. The germline V gene encodes CDR1 ENHRY and CDR2 SYGVKD. V dropped 4 bases and J dropped 6 bases, with 19 bases sitting between them.

The chain carries TRBV5-1 and TRBJ2-3; the D is unclear. With 6 bases removed from V and 0 bases from J, the gap between germline ends came to 11 bases. The germline V gene has CDR1 SGHRS and CDR2 YFSETQ. This CDR3 has 14 residues. The CDR3 protein is CASNAASSTDTQYF. The CDR3 bases are TGCGCCAGCAATGCGGCCTCTAGCACAGATACGCAGTATTTT.

This clone was counted a single time. The rearrangement joins TRBV18 to TRBJ2-6; D perhaps matches TRBD2 (6 bases). The V gene lost 3 bases and the J gene lost 2 bases, with 14 bases spanning the gap. The CDR3 has 17 residues. Germline assignment: CDR1 KGHSH and CDR2 LQKENI. The CDR3 protein is CASSPQEGRPGANVLTF. CDR3 coding DNA: TGTGCCAGCTCACCGCAGGAGGGAAGGCCTGGGGCCAACGTCCTGACTTTC.

The V call is TRBV6-1, the J call TRBJ1-5; TRBD1 aligns across 7 bases. Germline V gene sequence: CDR1 MNHNS, CDR2 SASEGT. There are 16 residues in the CDR3. Trimming cost V 3 bases and J 3 bases; bases outside gene matches: 8. The CDR3, as DNA: TGTGCCAGCAGTGATCGCCGGGACAGTATCAATCAGCCCCAGCATTTT. This codes for CASSDRRDSINQPQHF.

This chain joins TRBV7-6 and TRBJ2-7; 8 positions agree with TRBD1. The CDR3 sequence is 14 residues long. Germline V gives CDR1 SGHVS, CDR2 FNYEAQ. V lost 1 base to trimming and J lost 6 bases; unmatched junction nucleotides: 5. This CDR3 reads CASSLEQGDGEQYF. The DNA of the CDR3 is TGTGCCAGCAGCTTAGAACAGGGGGATGGCGAGCAGTACTTC. The variable domain in full, with the rest retrieved from reference TRBV7-6 and TRBJ2-7, is GAGVSQSPRYKVTKRGQDVALRCDPISGHVSLYWYRQALGQGPEFLTYFNYEAQQDKSGLPNDRFSAERPEGSISTLTIQRTEQRDSAMYRCASSLEQGDGEQYFGPGTRLTVT.

The chain links TRBV7-6 to TRBJ2-7; 14 bases align to TRBD2. V lost 0 bases, J lost 8 bases, and 6 bases stayed unmatched. Germline V gene sequence: CDR1 SGHVS, CDR2 FNYEAQ. This CDR3 spans 16 amino acids. CDR3 in amino acids: CASSLAGTSGSRKQYF. The CDR3 DNA reads TGTGCCAGCAGCTTAGCAGGGACTAGCGGGAGTCGGAAGCAGTACTTC.

The chain carries TRBV4-2 and TRBJ1-1, with a weak D call TRBD1 (5 bases). Between the trimmed V and J ends, which lost 0 bases and 1 base, there was a span of 6 bases. Germline CDR1 reads LGHNA; CDR2 reads YNFKEQ. CDR3 length: 14 residues. The CDR3 sequence is CASSQERGNTEAFF. In DNA, the CDR3 is TGTGCCAGCAGCCAAGAAAGGGGGAACACTGAAGCTTTCTTT.

This chain joins TRBV2 and TRBJ1-1, with 7 bases fitting TRBD1. The germline V gene has CDR1 SNHLY and CDR2 FYNNEI. The CDR3 covers 14 residues. With V trimmed by 7 bases and J by 3 bases, 8 bases remained unmatched. For the CDR3, the DNA is TGTGCCAGCATGATCCGGGACAGTGACACTGAAGCTTTCTTT. Encoded protein: CASMIRDSDTEAFF.